This passage covers 10 T cell receptor beta chains from one sample sequenced in a study of identical twins. TCRdb passed the 5' RACE reads through MiXCR, listing each CDR3 protein once. The sample includes about 520,000 distinct CDR3 sequences, around 20% of them seen just once. These sequences were also reported in another study, on T cells expressing NK-cell markers.

The sequencing sample was made of CD4+ T cells sorted from blood. These receptors originate from a woman aged 18-29 years in good health.

The gene calls are TRBV6-6 and TRBJ1-2; no clear D gene. Germline V gene sequence: CDR1 MNHNY, CDR2 SVGAGI (reference sequence). The CDR3 is 11 residues long. Trimming removed 7 bases from V and 7 bases from J, with 10 bases in between. The CDR3 loop is CASKRDLGYTF. CDR3 nucleotides: TGTGCCAGCAAGAGAGACCTTGGCTACACCTTC.

This clonotype was seen a handful of times. The chain has TRBV25-1 and TRBJ2-3, with TRBD2 matching 13 bases. CDR3 length: 16 residues. Trimming took 3 bases from V and 4 from J; bases not matched to a gene: 4. Germline values: CDR1 MGHDK, CDR2 SYGVNS. The CDR3 loop reads CASSEGLAGWPDTQYF. The CDR3 DNA follows: TGTGCCAGCAGTGAGGGACTAGCGGGATGGCCAGATACGCAGTATTTT.

The genes are TRBV7-9 and TRBJ2-1; a possible D gene is TRBD2 (5 bases). Germline lookup yields CDR1 SEHNR and CDR2 FQNEAQ (reference sequence). V lost 7 bases to trimming and J lost 8 bases, with 21 bases between them. The CDR3 totals 15 residues. For the CDR3, the DNA is TGTGCCAGCACCACCGGAGCGGTCGGGCGGTATGAGCAGTTCTTC. Protein sequence: CASTTGAVGRYEQFF.

The chain is built from TRBV4-3 and TRBJ2-4; weak D call: TRBD2 (6 bases). Trimming removed 0 bases at V and 8 bases at J, with 20 bases between. Germline CDR1 is LGHNA and CDR2 is YSLEER. The CDR3 is made up of 17 amino acids. CDR3 DNA: TGCGCCAGCAGCCAAGATGGCGCGGGGCTACCCCGAGACATTCAGTACTTC. Its translation: CASSQDGAGLPRDIQYF.

This clonotype was seen only a few times. V usage is TRBV12-3 or TRBV12-4 and J usage is TRBJ1-3; D not certain. This CDR3 is built from 14 residues. V lost 6 bases and J 3 bases, leaving 12 bases between the germline ends. Here the CDR3 DNA reads TGTGCCAGCAGGTTATGGACGGTTGGAAACACCATATATTTT. Its translation is CASRLWTVGNTIYF.

This clonotype has just a few counts. This chain links TRBV10-3 with TRBJ2-7; D gene ambiguous. Trimming stripped 3 bases from V and 6 bases from J, with 18 bases between. The CDR3 runs to 15 residues. Germline CDR1 and CDR2: ENHRY and SYGVKD. The CDR3: CAISDTHSTLGEQYF. In DNA form, the CDR3 reads TGTGCCATCAGTGATACGCATTCTACTTTGGGCGAGCAGTACTTC.

The V and J genes are TRBV10-3 and TRBJ2-5, with no clear D. The V end lost 0 bases, the J end lost 1 base, and 6 bases lay between the germline ends. Germline CDR1 is ENHRY and CDR2 is SYGVKD. The length of the CDR3 is 14 residues. CDR3 bases: TGTGCCATCAGTGAGTCGGGCCTCCAAGAGACCCAGTACTTC. Residues: CAISESGLQETQYF.

The rearrangement joins TRBV11-2 to TRBJ2-5; unclear D gene. The V end lost 5 bases, the J end lost 3 bases, and 22 bases lay between the germline ends. In germline, CDR1 is SGHAT, CDR2 FQNNGV. The CDR3 is 17 amino acids. CDR3 loop: CASSPKSVGNLEETQYF. CDR3 in DNA: TGTGCCAGCAGCCCCAAAAGCGTCGGAAATCTAGAAGAGACCCAGTACTTC.

J is TRBJ2-3 and V is TRBV28; 8 bases are shared with TRBD1. Losses at the gene ends were 9 bases for V and 5 bases for J; bases not matched to a gene: 13. CDR1 is MDHEN, CDR2 SYDVKM, per germline. CDR3 size: 15 residues. The CDR3 here is CASRQGALGGDTQYF. CDR3 nucleotide sequence: TGTGCCAGTAGGCAGGGGGCGTTGGGTGGAGATACGCAGTATTTT.

The V and J genes are TRBV10-1 and TRBJ1-3; no firm D call. The germline V gene encodes CDR1 WNHNN and CDR2 SYGVQD (reference sequence). The CDR3 extends over 14 amino acids. The V gene lost 3 bases and the J gene lost 1 base, with 7 bases spanning the gap. Here the CDR3 reads CASSDGGSGNTIYF. In DNA, the CDR3 is TGCGCCAGCAGTGATGGAGGTTCTGGAAACACCATATATTTT.